A selection of T cell receptor beta chains follows, all from one sample in a study of cytomegalovirus exposure and HLA in healthy donors. Clones were sequenced by immunoSEQ multiplex PCR, and TCRdb holds only the in-frame ones, with some missing. The profile shows hundreds of thousands of clones, approximately 84% of them singletons. Sequenced input: PBMCs. The receptor source for this set is a woman aged 40 to 50 in good health and CMV-seronegative. CDR3s include the opening cysteine and the closing phenylalanine or tryptophan. A D gene is named only where the DNA matches it firmly. Size is omitted from some rows. Given values are once, few, many or a class for expanded clones.

NA,NA,TRBJ1-1,TRBV5-4,TGTGCCAGCAGCTTGAATCAGGGTATAGCTTTCTTT,CASSLNQGIAFF
NA,NA,TRBJ1-2,TRBV6-1,TGTGCCAGCAGGGACCACAGGGATGGCTACACCTTC,CASRDHRDGYTF
NA,NA,TRBJ2-5,TRBV21-1,TGTGCCAGCAGCAAAGCCACTAGCGGGCAAGAGACCCAGTACTTC,CASSKATSGQETQYF
NA,NA,TRBJ1-5,TRBV5-1,TGCGCCAGCAGCCCCGGTAGCAATCAGCCCCAGCATTTT,CASSPGSNQPQHF
NA,NA,TRBJ1-3,TRBV7-2,TGTGCCAGCAGCTTAGGTCTGAGCTCTGGAAACACCATATATTTT,CASSLGLSSGNTIYF
TRBD1,NA,TRBJ2-1,TRBV30,TGTGCCGGCCGGGACAGAACCCTTTGGGAGCAGTTCTTC,CAGRDRTLWEQFF
NA,NA,TRBJ1-6,TRBV7-8,TGTGCCAGCAGCTCAATTCGGGGGAGCTCCTATAATTCACCCCTCCACTTT,CASSSIRGSSYNSPLHF
NA,NA,TRBJ1-3,TRBV19,TGTGCCAGTGGAGTTGGAGGGGCTGGAAACACCATATATTTT,CASGVGGAGNTIYF
TRBD2,NA,TRBJ2-5,TRBV5-1,TGCGCCAGCAGCTTGACAGCGCGGGGGGGACAAGAGACCCAGTACTTC,CASSLTARGGQETQYF
NA,NA,TRBJ1-1,TRBV27,TGTGCCAGCAGTTTAAGCAGGGGAACTGAAGCTTTCTTT,CASSLSRGTEAFF
TRBD1,NA,TRBJ1-3,TRBV9,TGTGCCAGCAGCGTAGAGTTAGAGGGGGCTCAAAACACCATATATTTT,CASSVELEGAQNTIYF
NA,NA,TRBJ1-2,TRBV19,TGTGCCAGTAGCCCTGATCTGGGGCGTCGGGGCTACACCTTC,CASSPDLGRRGYTF
NA,NA,TRBJ2-2,TRBV2,TGTGCCAGCGGGGGCAGGAGCGCCGGGACCGGGGAGCTGTTTTTT,CASGGRSAGTGELFF
TRBD2,NA,TRBJ2-1,TRBV28,TGTGCCAGCAGTTTCCGTGTGGCGGGGGGGCCTAATGAGCAGTTCTTC,CASSFRVAGGPNEQFF
NA,NA,TRBJ1-4,TRBV30,TGTGCCTGGGGAGAGCTCCAGGGTAGAGGAGAAAAACTGTTTTTT,CAWGELQGRGEKLFF
TRBD1,few,TRBJ1-1,TRBV19,TGTGCCACAGGGACAGGGATGTCTGAAGCTTTCTTT,CATGTGMSEAFF
NA,NA,TRBJ2-3,TRBV6-6,TGTGCCAGCAGCTATCGTGGCGGACAAGGACAAAATACGCAGTATTTT,CASSYRGGQGQNTQYF
NA,once,TRBJ1-2,TRBV10-3,TGTGCCATCAGGGACAGTAGGTACTATGGCTACACCTTC,CAIRDSRYYGYTF
TRBD2,NA,TRBJ2-1,TRBV6-5,TGTGCCAGCACCCGGACTAGCGGATTTTACAATGAGCAGTTCTTC,CASTRTSGFYNEQFF
NA,NA,TRBJ1-4,TRBV11-2,TGTGCCAGCAGCCAAACTTCAGCACGCGGGGGTGAAAAACTGTTTTTT,CASSQTSARGGEKLFF
TRBD1,once,TRBJ1-6,TRBV11-2,TGTGCCAGCAGCTCCTACAGGGGGAGTAATTCACCCCTCCACTTT,CASSSYRGSNSPLHF
TRBD2,NA,TRBJ2-7,TRBV9,TGTGCCAGCACCAGAGGGACTAGCGGTTCCTACGAGCAGTACTTC,CASTRGTSGSYEQYF
NA,NA,TRBJ2-5,TRBV28,TGTGCCAGCAAGGCTAACTGGCGGGAGACCCAGTACTTC,CASKANWRETQYF
TRBD1,NA,TRBJ2-7,TRBV6-1,TGTGCCAGCAGTGAAGCAGGGGACAGCTACGAGCAGTACTTC,CASSEAGDSYEQYF
NA,NA,TRBJ2-6,TRBV5-6,TGTGCCAGCAGCTTGGGTCAGGGTATTGGGGCCAACGTCCTGACTTTC,CASSLGQGIGANVLTF
TRBD2,few,TRBJ2-3,TRBV4-1,TGCGCCAGCAGCCGGGAGCGGGGGGCCCAGACCTGGTTTGATACGCAGTATTTT,CASSRERGAQTWFDTQYF
TRBD1,NA,TRBJ1-1,TRBV7-2,TGTGCCAGCAGCTTGTTGGGGACAGTTGCTTTCTTT,CASSLLGTVAFF
NA,few,TRBJ1-5,TRBV5-6,TGTGCCAGCAGCTTGGACCAGGGTCAGCCCCAGCATTTT,CASSLDQGQPQHF
TRBD1,NA,TRBJ2-3,TRBV5-1,TGCGCCAGCAGCTTGGATGGCAGGGGGACAGATACGCAGTATTTT,CASSLDGRGTDTQYF
TRBD1,NA,TRBJ1-2,TRBV6-5,TGTGCCAGCAGCACCGGGACAGGGAACAGCTATGGCTACACCTTC,CASSTGTGNSYGYTF
NA,NA,TRBJ1-4,TRBV30,TGTGCCTGGAGTGAAGGGGTCCTTAATGAAAAACTGTTTTTT,CAWSEGVLNEKLFF
TRBD2,NA,TRBJ2-1,TRBV25-1,TGTGCCAGCAGTTCTCAAAATGGTCGGACTAGCGGGGGGGCCGGGCAGTTCTTC,CASSSQNGRTSGGAGQFF
NA,NA,TRBJ1-5,TRBV19,TGTGCCAGTAGTCCCAGGGGTGGCAATCAGCCCCAGCATTTT,CASSPRGGNQPQHF
NA,NA,TRBJ2-7,TRBV2,TGTGCCAGCGGAGGGGACTCCTACGAGCAGTACTTC,CASGGDSYEQYF
NA,NA,TRBJ2-3,TRBV7-8,TGTGCCAGCAGCTTTAGGCCCTCGGCGGGCACAGATACGCAGTATTTT,CASSFRPSAGTDTQYF
TRBD2,NA,TRBJ2-5,TRBV5-1,TGCGCCAGCAGCTTGGTACTAGCGGAAGAGACCCAGTACTTC,CASSLVLAEETQYF
TRBD1,NA,TRBJ2-5,TRBV5-4,TGTGCCAGCAGCTTGGGGACAGGGAACGAAAAGACCCAGTACTTC,CASSLGTGNEKTQYF
TRBD1,NA,TRBJ1-2,TRBV30,TGTGCCTGGAGTATTGACAGGGGACCTAACTATGGCTACACCTTC,CAWSIDRGPNYGYTF
TRBD1,NA,TRBJ1-5,TRBV7-2,TGTGCCAGCAGCGTAGACAGGGGCAATCAGCCCCAGCATTTT,CASSVDRGNQPQHF
NA,NA,TRBJ1-2,TRBV6-1,TGTGCCAGCAGTGAATCCGGGGATGGCTACACCTTC,CASSESGDGYTF
TRBD1,NA,TRBJ2-5,TRBV7-8,TGTGCCAGCAGCTTAAACAGGGGGCCGGAGACCCAGTACTTC,CASSLNRGPETQYF
NA,few,TRBJ1-1,TRBV10-1,TGCGCCAGCAGTGAGGACAGCTTGAACACTGAAGCTTTCTTT,CASSEDSLNTEAFF
TRBD1,NA,TRBJ2-7,TRBV19,TGTGCCAGTAGTAAAGGACAGGGGGCTTACGAGCAGTACTTC,CASSKGQGAYEQYF
NA,NA,TRBJ2-1,TRBV11-2,TGTGCCAGCAGCTTAGGAGGCTCCTACAATGAGCAGTTCTTC,CASSLGGSYNEQFF
NA,NA,TRBJ2-7,TRBV20-1,TGCAGTGCTAGCAGGGGAAACGAGCAGTACTTC,CSASRGNEQYF
TRBD1,NA,TRBJ1-2,TRBV11-2,TGTGCCAGCAGCGACAGGGATTATGGCTACACCTTC,CASSDRDYGYTF
NA,once,TRBJ2-7,TRBV6-5,TGTGCCAGCAGGGAGACGGGTCCCTCCTACGAGCAGTACTTC,CASRETGPSYEQYF
TRBD2,NA,TRBJ2-1,TRBV28,TGTGCCAGCAGTGGACCGGGACAGGGACTAGCGGGGACGATGTACAATGAGCAGTTCTTC,CASSGPGQGLAGTMYNEQFF
TRBD1,few,TRBJ2-3,TRBV19,TGTGCCAGTAGTATAGTTTTGGGGGGACAGGGTACAGATACGCAGTATTTT,CASSIVLGGQGTDTQYF
NA,once,TRBJ2-5,TRBV7-7,TGTGCTAGCAGCCTAGCCGGGACTGGGGGAGCAGAGACCCAGTACTTC,CASSLAGTGGAETQYF
NA,NA,TRBJ1-2,TRBV19,TGTGCCAGTAGTATGGATGACGGAGGATTTAACTATGGCTACACCTTC,CASSMDDGGFNYGYTF
TRBD1,NA,TRBJ2-4,TRBV10-3,TGTGCCATCAGTGAGGACCCGACAGGGGGCCTGGACATTCAGTACTTC,CAISEDPTGGLDIQYF
NA,few,TRBJ1-5,TRBV18,TGTGCCAGCTCAAGCCGGGACAAAGGGGATCAGCCCCAGCATTTT,CASSSRDKGDQPQHF
NA,NA,TRBJ2-5,TRBV10-3,TGTGCCATCAGTGTTCCAGGAGAGACCCAGTACTTC,CAISVPGETQYF
NA,NA,TRBJ1-2,TRBV29-1,TGCAGCGTTCAGGGCTTTGGGAACTATGGCTACACCTTC,CSVQGFGNYGYTF
NA,NA,TRBJ1-5,TRBV6-5,TGTGCCAGCAGTTACTCTACCGATAGCAAGGCCCAGCATTTT,CASSYSTDSKAQHF
NA,NA,TRBJ1-2,TRBV27,TGTGCCAGCAGTGAACAGGGAGTCTATGGCTACACCTTC,CASSEQGVYGYTF